These T cell receptor beta chains were read from a single sample in a study of shared clonotypes between healthy human individuals. TCRdb keeps only in-frame clones here, not all; method: immunoSEQ multiplex PCR. The data hold a few hundred thousand clones, with about 97% observed a single time. Sequencing used naive CD4+ T cells sorted from blood. These receptors originate from a woman in her twenties or thirties in good health. Each CDR3 is given with its conserved first and last residue. The D gene is left open where the match is weak. Size values are once, few and many counts, or a class for expanded clones, and some rows have none.

D gene | clone size | J gene | V gene | CDR3 DNA | CDR3 protein
. | . | TRBJ1-1 | TRBV4-1 | TGCGCCAGCAGCCGAAGTGTAGGGGGGGCAGGCACTGAAGCTTTCTTT | CASSRSVGGAGTEAFF
. | . | TRBJ1-4 | TRBV18 | TGTGCCAGCTCGCCGCAGGGGCCTGAAAAACTGTTTTTT | CASSPQGPEKLFF
. | . | TRBJ2-2 | TRBV7-8 | TGTGCCAGCAGCTTAGCAGGGGGGTACACCGGGGAGCTGTTTTTT | CASSLAGGYTGELFF
. | . | TRBJ2-2 | TRBV19 | TGTGCCAGTAGTATTTGGGGTAGCGGCACCGGGGAGCTGTTTTTT | CASSIWGSGTGELFF
TRBD1 | . | TRBJ2-4 | TRBV27 | TGTGCCAGCAGTTCGCCAGGGGGTCCCAAAAACATTCAGTACTTC | CASSSPGGPKNIQYF
. | . | TRBJ1-1 | TRBV7-9 | TGTGCCAGCACCAAGGGCCCCGCATCTTCACGGAACACTGAAGCTTTCTTT | CASTKGPASSRNTEAFF
. | . | TRBJ2-3 | TRBV9 | TGTGCCAGCAGCGTAGATGACTACCACACAGATACGCAGTATTTT | CASSVDDYHTDTQYF
TRBD2 | . | TRBJ2-2 | TRBV28 | TGTGCCAGCAGATATGGACTAGCGGGAGTGGAGGAGCTGTTTTTT | CASRYGLAGVEELFF
. | once | TRBJ1-2 | TRBV28 | TGTGCCAGCAGGACAACACCCGCTAACTATGGCTACACCTTC | CASRTTPANYGYTF
. | . | TRBJ1-2 | TRBV5-1 | TGCGCCAGCAGCTTGGCCGGGGAGTTTGGCTACACCTTC | CASSLAGEFGYTF
TRBD1 | . | TRBJ2-2 | TRBV28 | TGTGCCAGCAGTTTTCAGGGACAGGGACGAATCGGGGAGCTGTTTTTT | CASSFQGQGRIGELFF
. | . | TRBJ2-4 | TRBV28 | TGTGCCAGCAGAAACAGGGTTCCGTCCAAAAACATTCAGTACTTC | CASRNRVPSKNIQYF
. | . | TRBJ2-5 | TRBV6-1 | TGTGCCAGCAGTGATAGCGGCCAAGAGACCCAGTACTTC | CASSDSGQETQYF
TRBD1 | . | TRBJ2-7 | TRBV9 | TGTGCCAGCAGCGCGGGACAGGGCGACTTCTACGAGCAGTACTTC | CASSAGQGDFYEQYF
TRBD1 | . | TRBJ1-5 | TRBV2 | TGTGCCAGCAGTGCCGGACAGGGAGGGCAGCCCCAGCATTTT | CASSAGQGGQPQHF
TRBD2 | . | TRBJ2-1 | TRBV9 | TGTGCCAGCAGCGTAGATTCGAGCCTAGCGGCCTACAATGAGCAGTTCTTC | CASSVDSSLAAYNEQFF
TRBD1 | . | TRBJ1-4 | TRBV4-2 | TGTGCCAGCAGCCCCCCAGGGGGGACAGATAATGAAAAACTGTTTTTT | CASSPPGGTDNEKLFF
. | . | TRBJ1-2 | TRBV30 | TGTGCCTGGAATGGGGGCACGGGTGGCTACACCTTC | CAWNGGTGGYTF
TRBD2 | . | TRBJ2-7 | TRBV5-1 | TGCGCCAGCAGCTTGTCCATACCTAGCGGGAGTTCCTACGAGCAGTACTTC | CASSLSIPSGSSYEQYF
. | . | TRBJ2-1 | TRBV19 | TGTGCCAGTAGTATAGTGCTGGAGGATGAGCAGTTCTTC | CASSIVLEDEQFF
. | . | TRBJ2-1 | TRBV4-1 | TGCGCCAGCAGCCAAGATAGTGGGAGTAGCACCTACAATGAGCAGTTCTTC | CASSQDSGSSTYNEQFF
. | . | TRBJ1-4 | TRBV10-3 | TGTGCCATCAGCTCAGGGGTGGGAGAAAAACTGTTTTTT | CAISSGVGEKLFF
TRBD2 | . | TRBJ2-1 | TRBV28 | TGTGCCAGCACCCACGCTGGGACTAGCGGGTACAATGAGCAGTTCTTC | CASTHAGTSGYNEQFF
. | . | TRBJ2-3 | TRBV19 | TGTGCCAGTAGTATTGTTGGGTCAGATACGCAGTATTTT | CASSIVGSDTQYF
. | . | TRBJ2-1 | TRBV10-1 | TGCGCCAGCAGTGACGCCCCGGGGTACAATGAGCAGTTCTTC | CASSDAPGYNEQFF
TRBD1 | . | TRBJ2-6 | TRBV19 | TGTGCCAGTAGTACCCCGGGACAGGGATTTACTGGGGCCAACGTCCTGACTTTC | CASSTPGQGFTGANVLTF
. | . | TRBJ2-3 | TRBV29-1 | TGCAGCGTCCGGGGGGACACTAGCACAGATACGCAGTATTTT | CSVRGDTSTDTQYF
. | . | TRBJ2-1 | TRBV30 | TGTGCCTGGAGTGTACATCCAGGTACCCTCCGAAATGAGCAGTTCTTC | CAWSVHPGTLRNEQFF
. | . | TRBJ2-3 | TRBV10-3 | TGTGCCATCAGCGGCGGGATGATCACAGATACGCAGTATTTT | CAISGGMITDTQYF
TRBD1 | . | TRBJ2-3 | TRBV5-4 | TGTGCCAGCAGCTTGGGGGGACAGAAGACAGATACGCAGTATTTT | CASSLGGQKTDTQYF
. | . | TRBJ1-5 | TRBV19 | TGTGCCAGTAGTATAATAAGAAGTGGTAGCAATCAGCCCCAGCATTTT | CASSIIRSGSNQPQHF
TRBD1 | once | TRBJ2-1 | TRBV29-1 | TGCAGCGGGATGGGGACAGGCAATGAGCAGTTCTTC | CSGMGTGNEQFF
. | . | TRBJ1-4 | TRBV6-6 | TGTGCCAGCCTAAGGGACTTAACAACTAATGAAAAACTGTTTTTT | CASLRDLTTNEKLFF
TRBD1 | . | TRBJ1-4 | TRBV5-6 | TGTGCCAGCACCGAAGGACAGGGGAAGGTTGGGAATGAAAAACTGTTTTTT | CASTEGQGKVGNEKLFF
. | . | TRBJ1-6 | TRBV2 | TGTGCCAGCAGTGTAGGTTCACCCCTCCACTTT | CASSVGSPLHF
. | . | TRBJ1-1 | TRBV28 | TGTGCCAGCAGTTTTTTAAAGGGTTGGGGCACTGAAGCTTTCTTT | CASSFLKGWGTEAFF